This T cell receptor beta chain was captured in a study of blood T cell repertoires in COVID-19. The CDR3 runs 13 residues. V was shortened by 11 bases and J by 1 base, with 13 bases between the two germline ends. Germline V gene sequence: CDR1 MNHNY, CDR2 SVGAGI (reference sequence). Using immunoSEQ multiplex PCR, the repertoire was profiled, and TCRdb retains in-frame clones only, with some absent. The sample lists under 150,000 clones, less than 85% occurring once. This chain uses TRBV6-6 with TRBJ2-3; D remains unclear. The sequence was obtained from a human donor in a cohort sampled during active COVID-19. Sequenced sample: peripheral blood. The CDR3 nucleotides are TGTGCCGGATGTGAGGCTGGCACAGATACGCAGTATTTT. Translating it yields CAGCEAGTDTQYF.